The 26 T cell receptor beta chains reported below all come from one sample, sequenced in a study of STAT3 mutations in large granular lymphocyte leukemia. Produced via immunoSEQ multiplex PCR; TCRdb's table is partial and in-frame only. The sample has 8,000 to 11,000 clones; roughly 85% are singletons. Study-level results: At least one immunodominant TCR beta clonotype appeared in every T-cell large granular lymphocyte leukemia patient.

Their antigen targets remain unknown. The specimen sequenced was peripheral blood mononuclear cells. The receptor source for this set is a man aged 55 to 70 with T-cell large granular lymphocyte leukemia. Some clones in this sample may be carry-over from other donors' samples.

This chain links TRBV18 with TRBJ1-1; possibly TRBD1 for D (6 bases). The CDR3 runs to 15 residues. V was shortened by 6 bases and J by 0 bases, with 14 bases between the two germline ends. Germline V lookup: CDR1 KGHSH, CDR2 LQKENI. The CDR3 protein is CASSPQGKVNTEAFF. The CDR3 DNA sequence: TGTGCCAGCTCCCCCCAGGGGAAAGTGAACACTGAAGCTTTCTTT.

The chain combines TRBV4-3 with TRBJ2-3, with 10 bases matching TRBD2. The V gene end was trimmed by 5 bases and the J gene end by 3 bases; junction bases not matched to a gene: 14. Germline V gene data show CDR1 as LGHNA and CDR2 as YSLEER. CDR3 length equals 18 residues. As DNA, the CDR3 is TGCGCCAGCAGCTCAATTCCCCCACTAGCGGGATCAACAGATACGCAGTATTTT. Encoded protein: CASSSIPPLAGSTDTQYF.

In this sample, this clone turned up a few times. The CDR3 reads CASSDRGVYGYTF. The CDR3 DNA sequence: TGTGCCAGCAGCGACAGGGGTGTCTATGGCTACACCTTC. The rearrangement links TRBV7-9 to TRBJ1-2; 8 bases are a match to TRBD1. Germline V gene sequence: CDR1 SEHNR, CDR2 FQNEAQ (reference sequence). This CDR3 has 13 residues. V trimming: 5 bases; J trimming: 4 bases; junction bases outside the gene matches: 3. The full variable domain, rest sourced from reference TRBV7-9 and TRBJ1-2, is DTGVSQNPRHKITKRGQNVTFRCDPISEHNRLYWYRQTLGQGPEFLTYFQNEAQLEKSRLLSDRFSAERPKGSFSTLEIQRTEQGDSAMYLCASSDRGVYGYTFGSGTRLTVV.

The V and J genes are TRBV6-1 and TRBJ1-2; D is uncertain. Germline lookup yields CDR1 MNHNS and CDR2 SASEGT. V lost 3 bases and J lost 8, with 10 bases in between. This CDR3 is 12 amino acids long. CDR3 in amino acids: CASSETPPGYTF. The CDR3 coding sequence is TGTGCCAGCAGTGAGACACCTCCCGGCTACACCTTC.

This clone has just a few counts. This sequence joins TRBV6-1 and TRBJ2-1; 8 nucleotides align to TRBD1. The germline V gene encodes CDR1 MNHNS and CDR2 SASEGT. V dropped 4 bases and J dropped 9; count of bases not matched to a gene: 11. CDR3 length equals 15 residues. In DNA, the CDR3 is TGTGCCAGCAGTGCCCCGGACAGGGCAGTTAGTGAGCAGTTCTTC. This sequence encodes CASSAPDRAVSEQFF.

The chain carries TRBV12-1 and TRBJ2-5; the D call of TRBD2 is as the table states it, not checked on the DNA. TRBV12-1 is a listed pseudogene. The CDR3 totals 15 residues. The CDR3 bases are TGTGCCAGCAGCCCCGGGACTAGCGGCCAAGAGACCCAGTACTTC. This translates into CASSPGTSGQETQYF.

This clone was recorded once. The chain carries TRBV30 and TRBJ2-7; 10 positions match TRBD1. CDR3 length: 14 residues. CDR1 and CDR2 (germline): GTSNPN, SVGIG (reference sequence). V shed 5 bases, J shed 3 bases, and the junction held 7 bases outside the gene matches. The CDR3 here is CAWAKTGGGYEQYF. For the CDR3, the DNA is TGTGCCTGGGCTAAGACAGGGGGCGGCTACGAGCAGTACTTC.

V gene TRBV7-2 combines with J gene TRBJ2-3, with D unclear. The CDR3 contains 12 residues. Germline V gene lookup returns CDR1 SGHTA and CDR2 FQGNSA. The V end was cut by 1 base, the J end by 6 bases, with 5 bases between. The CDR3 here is CASSLDADTQYF. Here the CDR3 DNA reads TGTGCCAGCAGCTTAGACGCGGATACGCAGTATTTT.

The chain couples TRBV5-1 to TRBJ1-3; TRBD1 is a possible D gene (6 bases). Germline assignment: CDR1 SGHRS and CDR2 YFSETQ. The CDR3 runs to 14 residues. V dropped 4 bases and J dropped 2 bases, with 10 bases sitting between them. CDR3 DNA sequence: TGCGCCAGCAGCAGGGACATAGCTGGAAACACCATATATTTT. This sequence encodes CASSRDIAGNTIYF.

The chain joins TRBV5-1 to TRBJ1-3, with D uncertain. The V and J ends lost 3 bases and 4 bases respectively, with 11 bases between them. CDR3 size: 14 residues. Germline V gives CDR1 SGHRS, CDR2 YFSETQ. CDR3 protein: CASSSEGGGNTIYF. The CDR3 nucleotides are TGCGCCAGCAGCTCGGAAGGAGGAGGAAACACCATATATTTT.

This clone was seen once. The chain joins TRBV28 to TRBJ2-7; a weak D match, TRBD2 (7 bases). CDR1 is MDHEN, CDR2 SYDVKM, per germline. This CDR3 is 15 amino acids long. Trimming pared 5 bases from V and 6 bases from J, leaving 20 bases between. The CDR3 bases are TGTGCCAGCAGTACCTCCTCAGGGGAGGGTCTCGAGCAGTACTTC. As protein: CASSTSSGEGLEQYF.

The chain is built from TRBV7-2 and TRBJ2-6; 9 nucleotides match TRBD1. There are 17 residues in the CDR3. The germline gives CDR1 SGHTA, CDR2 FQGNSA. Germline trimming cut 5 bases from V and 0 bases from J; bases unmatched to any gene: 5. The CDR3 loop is CASSAGQGRSGANVLTF. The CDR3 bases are TGTGCCAGCAGCGCCGGACAGGGGCGCTCTGGGGCCAACGTCCTGACTTTC.

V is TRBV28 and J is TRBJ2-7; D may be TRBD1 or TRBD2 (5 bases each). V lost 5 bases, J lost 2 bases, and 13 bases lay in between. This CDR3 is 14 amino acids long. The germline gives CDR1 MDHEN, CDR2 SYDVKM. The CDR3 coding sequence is TGTGCCAGCAGTCCACCGGGACGGACCTACGAGCAGTACTTC. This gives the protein CASSPPGRTYEQYF.

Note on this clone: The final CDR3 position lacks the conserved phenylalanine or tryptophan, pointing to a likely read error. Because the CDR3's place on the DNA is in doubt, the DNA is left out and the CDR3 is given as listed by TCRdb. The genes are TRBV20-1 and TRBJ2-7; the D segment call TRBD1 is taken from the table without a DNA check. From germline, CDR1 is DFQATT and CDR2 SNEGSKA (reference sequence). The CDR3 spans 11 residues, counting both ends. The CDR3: CSASPRGAPVI.

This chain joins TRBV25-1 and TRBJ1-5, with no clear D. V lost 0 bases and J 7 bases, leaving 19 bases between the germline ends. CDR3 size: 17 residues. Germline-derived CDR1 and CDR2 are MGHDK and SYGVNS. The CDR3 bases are TGTGCCAGCAGTGAATATATGGGAGCAGAGATAGGCCAGCCCCAGCATTTT. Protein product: CASSEYMGAEIGQPQHF.

Written as DNA, the CDR3 is TGCGCCAGCAGCTTGGGGGGGGTCGGCTACAATGAGCAGTTCTTC. Protein sequence: CASSLGGVGYNEQFF. The chain is built from TRBV5-1 and TRBJ2-1, with a possible D match to TRBD2 (6 bases). From germline, CDR1 is SGHRS and CDR2 YFSETQ. The CDR3 is 15 amino acids. V lost 0 bases to trimming and J lost 3 bases, with 10 bases between them.

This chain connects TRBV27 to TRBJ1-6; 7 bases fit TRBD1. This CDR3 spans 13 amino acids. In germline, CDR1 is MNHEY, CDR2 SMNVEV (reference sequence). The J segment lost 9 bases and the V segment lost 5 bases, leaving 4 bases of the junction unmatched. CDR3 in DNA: TGTGCCAGCAGTGTTACAGGGGTTTCACCCCTCCACTTT. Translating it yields CASSVTGVSPLHF.

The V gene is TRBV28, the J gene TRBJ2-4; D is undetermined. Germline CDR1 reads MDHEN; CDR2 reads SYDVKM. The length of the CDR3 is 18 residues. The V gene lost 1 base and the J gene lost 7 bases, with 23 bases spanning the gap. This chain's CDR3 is CASSLFFKLLSLRNIQYF. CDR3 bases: TGTGCCAGCAGTTTATTTTTTAAGCTTTTGTCCCTACGCAACATTCAGTACTTC.

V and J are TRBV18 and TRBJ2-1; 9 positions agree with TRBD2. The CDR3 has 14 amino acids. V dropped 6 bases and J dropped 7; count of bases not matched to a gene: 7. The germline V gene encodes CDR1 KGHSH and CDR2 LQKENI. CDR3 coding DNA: TGTGCCAGCTCCAGGGCGGGAGGGATTAATGAGCAGTTCTTC. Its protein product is CASSRAGGINEQFF.

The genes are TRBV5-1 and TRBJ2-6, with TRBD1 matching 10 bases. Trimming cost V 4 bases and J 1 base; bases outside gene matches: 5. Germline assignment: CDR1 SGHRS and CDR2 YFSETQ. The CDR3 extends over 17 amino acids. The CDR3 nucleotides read TGCGCCAGCAGCCAGGGACAGGGGCGGTCTGGGGCCAACGTCCTGACTTTC. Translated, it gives CASSQGQGRSGANVLTF.

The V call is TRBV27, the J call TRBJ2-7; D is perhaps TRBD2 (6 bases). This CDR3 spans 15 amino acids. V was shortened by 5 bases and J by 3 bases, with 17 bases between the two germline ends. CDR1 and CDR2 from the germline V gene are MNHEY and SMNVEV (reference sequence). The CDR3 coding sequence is TGTGCCAGCAGTACAGTGTTAAGGGAGGTCTACGAGCAGTACTTC. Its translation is CASSTVLREVYEQYF.

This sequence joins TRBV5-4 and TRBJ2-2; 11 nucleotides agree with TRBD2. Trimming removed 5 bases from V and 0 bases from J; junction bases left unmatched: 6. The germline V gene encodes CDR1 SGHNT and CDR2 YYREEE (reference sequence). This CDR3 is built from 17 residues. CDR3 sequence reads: CASRKGLADPNTGELFF. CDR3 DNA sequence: TGTGCCAGCAGAAAGGGACTAGCGGACCCGAACACCGGGGAGCTGTTTTTT.

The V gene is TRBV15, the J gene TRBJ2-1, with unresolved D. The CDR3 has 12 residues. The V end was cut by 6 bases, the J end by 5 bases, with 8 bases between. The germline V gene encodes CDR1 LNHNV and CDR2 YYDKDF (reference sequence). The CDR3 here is CATRAPDNEQFF. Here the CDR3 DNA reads TGTGCCACCAGAGCCCCAGACAATGAGCAGTTCTTC.

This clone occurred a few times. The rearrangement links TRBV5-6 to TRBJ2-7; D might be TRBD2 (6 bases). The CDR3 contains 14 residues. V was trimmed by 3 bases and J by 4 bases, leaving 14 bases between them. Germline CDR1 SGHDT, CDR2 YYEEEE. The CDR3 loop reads CASSSTGTEYEQYF. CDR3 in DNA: TGTGCCAGCAGCTCAACCGGGACTGAATACGAGCAGTACTTC. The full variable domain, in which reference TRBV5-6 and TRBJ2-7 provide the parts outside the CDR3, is DAGVTQSPTHLIKTRGQQVTLRCSPKSGHDTVSWYQQALGQGPQFIFQYYEEEERQRGNFPDRFSGHQFPNYSSELNVNALLLGDSALYLCASSSTGTEYEQYFGPGTRLTVT.

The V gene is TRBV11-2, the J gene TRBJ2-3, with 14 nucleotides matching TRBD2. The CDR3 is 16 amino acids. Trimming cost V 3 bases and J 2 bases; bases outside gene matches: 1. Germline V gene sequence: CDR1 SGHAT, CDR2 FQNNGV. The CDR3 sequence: CASSLGLAGVTDTQYF. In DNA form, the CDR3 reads TGTGCCAGCAGCTTGGGACTAGCGGGAGTCACAGATACGCAGTATTTT.

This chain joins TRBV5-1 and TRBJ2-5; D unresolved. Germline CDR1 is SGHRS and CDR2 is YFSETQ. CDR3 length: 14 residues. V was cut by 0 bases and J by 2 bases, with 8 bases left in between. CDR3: CASSLVSPQETQYF. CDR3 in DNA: TGCGCCAGCAGCTTGGTCAGCCCGCAAGAGACCCAGTACTTC. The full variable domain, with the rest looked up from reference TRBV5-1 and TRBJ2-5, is KAGVTQTPRYLIKTRGQQVTLSCSPISGHRSVSWYQQTPGQGLQFLFEYFSETQRNKGNFPGRFSGRQFSNSRSEMNVSTLELGDSALYLCASSLVSPQETQYFGPGTRLLVL.